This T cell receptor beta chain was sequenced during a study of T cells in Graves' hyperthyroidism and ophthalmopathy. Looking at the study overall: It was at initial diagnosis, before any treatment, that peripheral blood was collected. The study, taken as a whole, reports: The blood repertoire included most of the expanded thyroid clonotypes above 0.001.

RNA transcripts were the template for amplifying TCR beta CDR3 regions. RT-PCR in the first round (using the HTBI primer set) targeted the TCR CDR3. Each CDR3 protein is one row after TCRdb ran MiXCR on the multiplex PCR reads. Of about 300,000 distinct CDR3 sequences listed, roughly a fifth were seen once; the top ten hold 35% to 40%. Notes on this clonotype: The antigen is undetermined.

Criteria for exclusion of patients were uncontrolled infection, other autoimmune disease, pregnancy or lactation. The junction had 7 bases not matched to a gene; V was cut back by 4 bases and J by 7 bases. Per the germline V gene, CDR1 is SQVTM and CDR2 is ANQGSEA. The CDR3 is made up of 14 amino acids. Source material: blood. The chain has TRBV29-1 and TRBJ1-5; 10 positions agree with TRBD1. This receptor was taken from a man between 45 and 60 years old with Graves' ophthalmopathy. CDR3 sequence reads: CSVGTGTGAQPQHF. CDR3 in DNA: TGCAGCGTTGGAACCGGGACAGGGGCACAGCCCCAGCATTTT.